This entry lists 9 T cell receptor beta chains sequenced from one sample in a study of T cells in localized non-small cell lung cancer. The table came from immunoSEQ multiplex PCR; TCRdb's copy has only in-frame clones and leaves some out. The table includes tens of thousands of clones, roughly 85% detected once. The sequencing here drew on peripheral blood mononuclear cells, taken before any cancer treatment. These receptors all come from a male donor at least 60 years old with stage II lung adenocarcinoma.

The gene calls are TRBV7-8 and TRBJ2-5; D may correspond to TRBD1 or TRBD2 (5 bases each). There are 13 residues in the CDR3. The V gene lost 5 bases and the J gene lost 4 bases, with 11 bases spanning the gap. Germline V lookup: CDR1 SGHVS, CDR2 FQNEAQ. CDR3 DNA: TGTGCCAGCAGCGGGACCCATCGAGAGACCCAGTACTTC. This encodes CASSGTHRETQYF.

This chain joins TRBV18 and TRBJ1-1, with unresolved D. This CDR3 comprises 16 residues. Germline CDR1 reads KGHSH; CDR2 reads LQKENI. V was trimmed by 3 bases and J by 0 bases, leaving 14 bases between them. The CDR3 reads CASSPIRSRLNTEAFF. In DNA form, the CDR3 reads TGTGCCAGCTCACCGATCCGGTCGCGTCTGAACACTGAAGCTTTCTTT.

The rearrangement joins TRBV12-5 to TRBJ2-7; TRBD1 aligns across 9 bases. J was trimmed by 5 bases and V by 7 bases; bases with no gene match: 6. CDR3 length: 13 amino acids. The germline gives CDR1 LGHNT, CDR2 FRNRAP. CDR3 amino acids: CASARDRANEQYF. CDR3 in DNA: TGTGCTAGTGCCCGGGACAGGGCGAACGAGCAGTACTTC.

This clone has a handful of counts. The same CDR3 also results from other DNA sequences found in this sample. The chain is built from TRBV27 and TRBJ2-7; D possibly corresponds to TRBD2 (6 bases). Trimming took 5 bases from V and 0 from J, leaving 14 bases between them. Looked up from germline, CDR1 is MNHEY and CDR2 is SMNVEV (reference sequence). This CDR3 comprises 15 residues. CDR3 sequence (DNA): TGTGCCAGCAGTGGAAAAGCGGGTAGCTCCTACGAGCAGTACTTC. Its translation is CASSGKAGSSYEQYF.

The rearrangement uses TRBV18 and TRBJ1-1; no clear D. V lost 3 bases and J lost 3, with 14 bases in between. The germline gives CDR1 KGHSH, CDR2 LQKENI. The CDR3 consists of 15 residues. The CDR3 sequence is CASSPPSVGDTEAFF. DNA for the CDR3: TGTGCCAGCTCACCTCCTTCAGTCGGAGACACTGAAGCTTTCTTT.

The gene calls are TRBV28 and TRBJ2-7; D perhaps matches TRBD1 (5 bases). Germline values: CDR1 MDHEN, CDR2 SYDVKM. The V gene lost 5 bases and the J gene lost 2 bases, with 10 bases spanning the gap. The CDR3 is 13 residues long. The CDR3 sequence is CASSRTGPYEQYF. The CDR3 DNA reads TGTGCCAGCAGTCGTACAGGACCCTACGAGCAGTACTTC.

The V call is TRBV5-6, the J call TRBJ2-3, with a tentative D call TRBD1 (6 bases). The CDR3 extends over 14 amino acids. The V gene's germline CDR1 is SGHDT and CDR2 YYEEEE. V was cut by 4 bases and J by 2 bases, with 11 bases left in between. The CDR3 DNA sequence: TGTGCCAGCAGCCTTGGGACAACCACAGATACGCAGTATTTT. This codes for CASSLGTTTDTQYF.

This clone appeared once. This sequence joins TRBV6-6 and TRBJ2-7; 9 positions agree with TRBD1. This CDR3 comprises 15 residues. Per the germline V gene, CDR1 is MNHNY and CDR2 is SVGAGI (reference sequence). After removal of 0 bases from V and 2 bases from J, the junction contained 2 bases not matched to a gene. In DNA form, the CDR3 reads TGTGCCAGCAGTTACTCGAGGGACAGGGCCTACGAGCAGTACTTC. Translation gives CASSYSRDRAYEQYF.

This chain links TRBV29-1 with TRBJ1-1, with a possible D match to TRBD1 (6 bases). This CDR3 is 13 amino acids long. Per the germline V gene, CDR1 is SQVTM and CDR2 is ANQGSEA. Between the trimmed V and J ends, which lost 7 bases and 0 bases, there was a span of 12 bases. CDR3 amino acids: CSARTDLNTEAFF. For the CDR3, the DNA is TGCAGCGCCCGGACAGACCTGAACACTGAAGCTTTCTTT.